This passage covers 10 T cell receptor beta chains from one sample sequenced in a study of CD8+ T cells in alopecia areata. Sequencing used cDNA as its template, made by extracting RNA and reverse transcribing it. Profiled with immunoSEQ multiplex PCR; TCRdb holds only in-frame clones, not every one. The table lists over 150,000 clones, around three fifths of them singletons, with roughly 14% in the top ten. The sample consisted of CD4+ T cells sorted from blood, taken at week 0. These receptors were obtained from a human donor with alopecia areata.

The V gene is TRBV30, the J gene TRBJ2-5; TRBD1 matches 7 bases. Germline-derived CDR1 and CDR2 are GTSNPN and SVGIG (reference sequence). The V gene end was trimmed by 7 bases and the J gene end by 4 bases; junction bases not matched to a gene: 3. This CDR3 contains 11 residues. CDR3 sequence reads: CASYRGETQYF. CDR3 DNA sequence: TGTGCCTCCTACAGGGGAGAGACCCAGTACTTC.

This rearrangement joins TRBV7-9 to TRBJ2-2; D gene ambiguous. V lost 10 bases to trimming and J lost 4 bases, with 10 bases between them. From germline, CDR1 is SEHNR and CDR2 FQNEAQ (reference sequence). This CDR3 has 12 amino acids. The CDR3 DNA is TGTGCCAATCCGCCGGGCACCGGGGAGCTGTTTTTT. Its protein is CANPPGTGELFF.

The chain combines TRBV4-1 with TRBJ1-4; 8 nucleotides agree with TRBD1. V gave up 5 bases and J gave up 0 bases; unmatched junction bases: 2. The CDR3 loop spans 15 amino acids. Germline assignment: CDR1 MGHRA and CDR2 YSYEKL. DNA of the CDR3: TGCGCCAGCAGCTACAGGGGGACAACTAATGAAAAACTGTTTTTT. Translated: CASSYRGTTNEKLFF.

This chain connects TRBV9 to TRBJ1-6; D is uncertain. V lost 4 bases to trimming and J lost 7 bases, with 9 bases between them. This CDR3 has 13 amino acids. Germline CDR1 SGDLS, CDR2 YYNGEE. CDR3 nucleotide sequence: TGTGCCAGCAGCCCCGACGGGAATTCACCCCTCCACTTT. This encodes CASSPDGNSPLHF.

This clone has just a few counts. V is TRBV5-1 and J is TRBJ1-6; no clear D. The CDR3 contains 14 residues. CDR1 and CDR2 from the germline V gene are SGHRS and YFSETQ. Deletions cut 0 bases from V and 6 bases from J, with 7 bases between. CDR3 residues: CASSLEQINSPLHF. DNA for the CDR3: TGCGCCAGCAGCTTGGAACAGATTAATTCACCCCTCCACTTT.

This clone was seen more than once but under ten times. The rearrangement joins TRBV21-1 to TRBJ2-4; TRBD1 is the table's D call, not checked against the DNA. TRBV21-1 is a documented pseudogene. The length of the CDR3 is 17 residues. Here the CDR3 DNA reads TGTGCCAGCAGCAAAGCGCAAAGGCAGGGGGTTGGAAACATTCAGTACTTC. It specifies CASSKAQRQGVGNIQYF.

The genes are TRBV4-2 and TRBJ1-2; D unclear. This CDR3 region has 16 residues. The V and J ends lost 0 bases and 2 bases respectively, with 13 bases between them. Germline V gene lookup returns CDR1 LGHNA and CDR2 YNFKEQ. CDR3 nucleotides: TGTGCCAGCAGCCAAGATAGCTCGGGGATAAACTATGGCTACACCTTC. It specifies CASSQDSSGINYGYTF.

This clone was detected only a few times. J is TRBJ2-7 and V is TRBV7-8, with D perhaps TRBD1 (6 bases). This CDR3 contains 14 residues. Germline V gene data show CDR1 as SGHVS and CDR2 as FQNEAQ. V lost 3 bases and J 1 base, leaving 10 bases between the germline ends. The CDR3 nucleotides are TGTGCCAGCAGCTTTACAGGGTCTTCCTACGAGCAGTACTTC. Translation: CASSFTGSSYEQYF.

The chain carries TRBV4-2 and TRBJ1-2; D is unclear. CDR1 is LGHNA, CDR2 YNFKEQ, per germline. The CDR3 is 12 amino acids. Trimming took off 1 base at V and 6 bases at J, with 6 bases between the two ends. The CDR3 reads CASSQVIDGYTF. CDR3 DNA sequence: TGTGCCAGCAGCCAAGTGATCGATGGCTACACCTTC.

The chain has TRBV11-2 and TRBJ2-3, with 7 bases fitting TRBD2. CDR3 size: 16 residues. Germline CDR1 is SGHAT and CDR2 is FQNNGV. Germline trimming cut 5 bases from V and 2 bases from J; bases unmatched to any gene: 10. The CDR3 loop reads CASSPGSGGTTDTQYF. CDR3 coding DNA: TGTGCCAGCAGCCCAGGGTCCGGGGGGACCACAGATACGCAGTATTTT.